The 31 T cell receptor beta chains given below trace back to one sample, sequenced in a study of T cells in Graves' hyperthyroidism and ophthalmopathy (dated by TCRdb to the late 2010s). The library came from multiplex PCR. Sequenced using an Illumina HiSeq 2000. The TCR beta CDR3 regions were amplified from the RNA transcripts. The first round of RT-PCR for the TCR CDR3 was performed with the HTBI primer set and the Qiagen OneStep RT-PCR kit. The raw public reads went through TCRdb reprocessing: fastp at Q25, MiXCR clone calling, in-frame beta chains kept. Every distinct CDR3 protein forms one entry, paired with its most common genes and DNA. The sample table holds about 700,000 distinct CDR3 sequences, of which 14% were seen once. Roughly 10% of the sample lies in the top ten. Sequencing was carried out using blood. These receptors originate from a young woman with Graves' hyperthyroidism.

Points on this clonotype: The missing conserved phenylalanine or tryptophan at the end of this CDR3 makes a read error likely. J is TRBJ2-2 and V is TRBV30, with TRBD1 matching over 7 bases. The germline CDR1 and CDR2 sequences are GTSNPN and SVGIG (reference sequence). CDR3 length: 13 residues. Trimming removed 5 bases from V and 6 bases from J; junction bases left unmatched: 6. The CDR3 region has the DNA TGTGCCTGGGCGACAGGGCGGGCCGGGGAGCTGTTTTTA. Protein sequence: CAWATGRAGELFL.

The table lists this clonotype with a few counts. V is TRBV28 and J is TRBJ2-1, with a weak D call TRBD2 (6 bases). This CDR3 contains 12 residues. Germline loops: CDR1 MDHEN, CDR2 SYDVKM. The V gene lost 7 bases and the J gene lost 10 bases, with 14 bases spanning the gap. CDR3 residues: CASNTGSGEQFF. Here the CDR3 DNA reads TGTGCCAGCAATACCGGGAGCGGCGAGCAGTTCTTC.

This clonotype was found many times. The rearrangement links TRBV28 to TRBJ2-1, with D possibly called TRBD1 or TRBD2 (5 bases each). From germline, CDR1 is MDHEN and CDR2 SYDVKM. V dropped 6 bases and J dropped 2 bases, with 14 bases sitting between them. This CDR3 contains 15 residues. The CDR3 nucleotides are TGTGCCAGCAGCCCCGGGACGGTCCCCTACAATGAGCAGTTCTTC. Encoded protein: CASSPGTVPYNEQFF.

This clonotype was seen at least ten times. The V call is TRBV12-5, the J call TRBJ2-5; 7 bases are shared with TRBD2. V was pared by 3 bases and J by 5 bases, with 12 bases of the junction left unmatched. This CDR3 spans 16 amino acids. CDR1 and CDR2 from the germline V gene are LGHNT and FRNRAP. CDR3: CASGFNRLAVLETQYF. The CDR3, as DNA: TGTGCTAGTGGTTTCAATCGGCTAGCGGTTTTGGAGACCCAGTACTTC.

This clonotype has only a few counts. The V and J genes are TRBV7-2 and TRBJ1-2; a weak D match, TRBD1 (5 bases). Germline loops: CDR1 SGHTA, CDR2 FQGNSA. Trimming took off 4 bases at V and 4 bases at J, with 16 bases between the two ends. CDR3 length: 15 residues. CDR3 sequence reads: CASSSHAREGYGYTF. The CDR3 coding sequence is TGTGCCAGCAGCTCCCACGCCAGGGAAGGCTATGGCTACACCTTC.

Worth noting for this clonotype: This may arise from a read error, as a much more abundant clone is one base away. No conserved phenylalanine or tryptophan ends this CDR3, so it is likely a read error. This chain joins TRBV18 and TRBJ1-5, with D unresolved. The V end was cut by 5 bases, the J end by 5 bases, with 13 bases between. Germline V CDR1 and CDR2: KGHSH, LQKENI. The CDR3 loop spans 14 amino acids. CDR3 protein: CASSSTISYQPQHL. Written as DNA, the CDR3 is TGTGCCAGCTCATCGACTATCAGCTATCAGCCCCAGCATCTT.

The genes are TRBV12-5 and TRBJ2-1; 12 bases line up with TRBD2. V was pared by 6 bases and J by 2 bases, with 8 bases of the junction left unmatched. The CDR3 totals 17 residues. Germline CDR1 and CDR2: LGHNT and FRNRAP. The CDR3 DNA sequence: TGTGCTAGTGGATACTCGACTAGCGGGAGTGCCTACAATGAGCAGTTCTTC. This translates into CASGYSTSGSAYNEQFF.

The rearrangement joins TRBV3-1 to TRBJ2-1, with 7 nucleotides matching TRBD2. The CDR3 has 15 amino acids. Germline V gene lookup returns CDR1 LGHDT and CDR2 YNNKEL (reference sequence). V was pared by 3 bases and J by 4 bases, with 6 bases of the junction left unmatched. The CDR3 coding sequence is TGTGCCAGCAGCCAGGCACTAGCGACATACAATGAGCAGTTCTTC. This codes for CASSQALATYNEQFF.

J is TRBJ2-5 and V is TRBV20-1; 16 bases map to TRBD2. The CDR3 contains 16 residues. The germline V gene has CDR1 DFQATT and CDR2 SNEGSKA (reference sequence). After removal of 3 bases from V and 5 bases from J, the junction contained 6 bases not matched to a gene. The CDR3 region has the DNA TGCAGTGCTAGGGGGACTAGCGGGAGGGCCGGGGAGACCCAGTACTTC. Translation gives CSARGTSGRAGETQYF.

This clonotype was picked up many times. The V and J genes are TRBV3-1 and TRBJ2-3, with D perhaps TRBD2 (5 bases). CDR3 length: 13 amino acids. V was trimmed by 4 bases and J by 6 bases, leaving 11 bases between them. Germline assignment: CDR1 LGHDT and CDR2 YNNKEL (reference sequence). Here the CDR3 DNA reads TGTGCCAGCAGCCTCCGGGATGCCGATACGCAGTATTTT. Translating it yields CASSLRDADTQYF.

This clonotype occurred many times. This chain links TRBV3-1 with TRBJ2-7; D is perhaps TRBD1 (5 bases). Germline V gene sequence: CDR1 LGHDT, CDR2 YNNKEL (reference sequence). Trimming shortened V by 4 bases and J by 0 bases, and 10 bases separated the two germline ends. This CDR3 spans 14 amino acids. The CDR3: CASSRKGSSYEQYF. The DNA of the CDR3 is TGTGCCAGCAGCCGAAAGGGGTCCTCCTACGAGCAGTACTTC.

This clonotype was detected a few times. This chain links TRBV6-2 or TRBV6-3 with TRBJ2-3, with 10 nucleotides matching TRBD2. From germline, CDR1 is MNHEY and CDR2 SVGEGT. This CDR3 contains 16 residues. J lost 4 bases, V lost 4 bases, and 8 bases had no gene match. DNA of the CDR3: TGTGCCAGCAGTTCGGGACTAGCGATTAGTGCAGATACGCAGTATTTT. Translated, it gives CASSSGLAISADTQYF.

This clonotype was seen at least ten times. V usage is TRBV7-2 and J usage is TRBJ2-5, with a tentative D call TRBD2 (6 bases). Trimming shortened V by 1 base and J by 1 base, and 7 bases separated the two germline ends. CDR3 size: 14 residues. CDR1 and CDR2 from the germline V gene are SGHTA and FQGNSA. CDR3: CASSLGGVQETQYF. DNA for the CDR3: TGTGCCAGCAGCTTAGGCGGGGTCCAAGAGACCCAGTACTTC.

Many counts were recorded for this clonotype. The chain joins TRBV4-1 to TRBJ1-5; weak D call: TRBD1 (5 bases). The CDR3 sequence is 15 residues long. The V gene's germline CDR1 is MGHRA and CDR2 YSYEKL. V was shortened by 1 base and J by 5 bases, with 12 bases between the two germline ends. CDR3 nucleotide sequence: TGCGCCAGCAGCCAAGGACAGAATACCTATCAGCCCCAGCATTTT. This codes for CASSQGQNTYQPQHF.

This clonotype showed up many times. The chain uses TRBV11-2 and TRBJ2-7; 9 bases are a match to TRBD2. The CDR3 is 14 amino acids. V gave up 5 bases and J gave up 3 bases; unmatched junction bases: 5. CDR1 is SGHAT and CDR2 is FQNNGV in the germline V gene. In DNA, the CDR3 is TGTGCCAGCAGCCGCGGGAGGGCCGTCTACGAGCAGTACTTC. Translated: CASSRGRAVYEQYF.

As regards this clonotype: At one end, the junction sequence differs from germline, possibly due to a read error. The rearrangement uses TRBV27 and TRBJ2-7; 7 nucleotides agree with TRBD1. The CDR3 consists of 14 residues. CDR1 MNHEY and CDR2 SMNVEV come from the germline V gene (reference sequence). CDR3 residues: CASGVGDSIYVQYF. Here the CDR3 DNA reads TGTGCCAGCGGAGTGGGGGACAGCATTTACGTGCAGTACTTC.

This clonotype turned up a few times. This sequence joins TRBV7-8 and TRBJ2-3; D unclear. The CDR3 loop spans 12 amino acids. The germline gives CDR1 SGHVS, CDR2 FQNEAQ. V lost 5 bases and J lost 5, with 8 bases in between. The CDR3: CASSEDQDTQYF. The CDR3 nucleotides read TGTGCCAGCAGCGAGGACCAAGATACGCAGTATTTT.

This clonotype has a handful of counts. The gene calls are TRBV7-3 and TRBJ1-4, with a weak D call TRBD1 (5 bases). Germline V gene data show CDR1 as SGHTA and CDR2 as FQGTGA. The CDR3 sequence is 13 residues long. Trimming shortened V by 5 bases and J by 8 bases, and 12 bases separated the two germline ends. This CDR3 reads CASSRVPGEKLFF. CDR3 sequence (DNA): TGTGCCAGCAGCAGGGTGCCAGGGGAAAAACTGTTTTTT. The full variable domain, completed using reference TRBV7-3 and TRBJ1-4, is GAGVSQTPSNKVTEKGKYVELRCDPISGHTALYWYRQSLGQGPEFLIYFQGTGAADDSGLPNDRFFAVRPEGSVSTLKIQRTERGDSAVYLCASSRVPGEKLFFGSGTQLSVL.

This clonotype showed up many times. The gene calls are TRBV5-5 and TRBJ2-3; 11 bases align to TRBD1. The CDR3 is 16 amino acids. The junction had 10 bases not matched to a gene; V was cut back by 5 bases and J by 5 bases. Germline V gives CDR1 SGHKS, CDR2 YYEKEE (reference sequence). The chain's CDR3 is CASSYLPGQGEDTQYF. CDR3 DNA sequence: TGTGCCAGCAGTTACCTACCGGGACAGGGGGAAGATACGCAGTATTTT. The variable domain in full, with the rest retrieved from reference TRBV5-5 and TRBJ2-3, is DAGVTQSPTHLIKTRGQQVTLRCSPISGHKSVSWYQQVLGQGPQFIFQYYEKEERGRGNFPDRFSARQFPNYSSELNVNALLLGDSALYLCASSYLPGQGEDTQYFGPGTRLTVL.

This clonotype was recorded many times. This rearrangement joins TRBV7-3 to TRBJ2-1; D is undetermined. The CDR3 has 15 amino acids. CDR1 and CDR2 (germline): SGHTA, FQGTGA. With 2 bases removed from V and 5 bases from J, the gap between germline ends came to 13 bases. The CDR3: CASSLRVERDNEQFF. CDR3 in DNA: TGTGCCAGCAGCTTACGAGTCGAACGGGACAATGAGCAGTTCTTC. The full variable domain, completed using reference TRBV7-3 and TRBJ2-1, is GAGVSQTPSNKVTEKGKYVELRCDPISGHTALYWYRQSLGQGPEFLIYFQGTGAADDSGLPNDRFFAVRPEGSVSTLKIQRTERGDSAVYLCASSLRVERDNEQFFGPGTRLTVL.

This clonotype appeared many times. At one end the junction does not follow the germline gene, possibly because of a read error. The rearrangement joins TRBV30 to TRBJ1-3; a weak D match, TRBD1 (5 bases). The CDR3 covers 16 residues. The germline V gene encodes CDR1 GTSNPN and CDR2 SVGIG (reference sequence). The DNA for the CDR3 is TGTGCCTGGAGTCGACAGCTTCACCCTACTGGAGACACCATATATTTT. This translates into CAWSRQLHPTGDTIYF.

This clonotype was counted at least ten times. CDR3 sequence: CSARDLVFNYGYTF. The CDR3 region has the DNA TGCAGTGCTAGAGATCTGGTCTTCAACTATGGCTACACCTTC. V is TRBV20-1 and J is TRBJ1-2; D unclear. This CDR3 has 14 amino acids. The ends were cut back, 0 bases at V and 2 bases at J, with 10 bases in the middle. CDR1 and CDR2 (germline): DFQATT, SNEGSKA (reference sequence).

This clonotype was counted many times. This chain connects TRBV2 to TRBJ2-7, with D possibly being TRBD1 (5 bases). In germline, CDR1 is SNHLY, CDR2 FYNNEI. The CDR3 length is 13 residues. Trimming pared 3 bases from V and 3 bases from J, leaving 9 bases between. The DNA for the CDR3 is TGTGCCAGCAGTGAGGGTGACAGCTACGAGCAGTACTTC. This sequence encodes CASSEGDSYEQYF.

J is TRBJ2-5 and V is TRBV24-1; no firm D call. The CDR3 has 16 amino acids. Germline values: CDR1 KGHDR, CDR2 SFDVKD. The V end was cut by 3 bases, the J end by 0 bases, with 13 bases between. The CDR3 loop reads CATSDPPGAYQETQYF. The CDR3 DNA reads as TGTGCCACCAGTGATCCCCCAGGAGCGTACCAAGAGACCCAGTACTTC.

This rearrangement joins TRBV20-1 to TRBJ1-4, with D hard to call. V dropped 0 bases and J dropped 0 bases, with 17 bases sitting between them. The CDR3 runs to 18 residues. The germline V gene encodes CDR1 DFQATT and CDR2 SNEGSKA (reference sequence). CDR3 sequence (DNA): TGCAGTGCTAGAGATCTGAGAGTGGTGTACCCAACTAATGAAAAACTGTTTTTT. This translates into CSARDLRVVYPTNEKLFF.

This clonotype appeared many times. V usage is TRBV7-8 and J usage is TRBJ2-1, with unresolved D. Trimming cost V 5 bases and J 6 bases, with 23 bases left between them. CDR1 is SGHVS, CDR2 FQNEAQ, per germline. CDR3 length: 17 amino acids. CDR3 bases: TGTGCCAGCAGCCAACTTCGCCTGGCGGCGAACATCAATGAGCAGTTCTTC. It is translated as CASSQLRLAANINEQFF.

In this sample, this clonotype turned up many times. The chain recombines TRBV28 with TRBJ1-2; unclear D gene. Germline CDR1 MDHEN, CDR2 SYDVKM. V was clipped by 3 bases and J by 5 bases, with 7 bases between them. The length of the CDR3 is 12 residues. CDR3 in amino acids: CASSLSRYGYTF. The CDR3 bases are TGTGCCAGCAGTTTGTCCCGATATGGCTACACCTTC.

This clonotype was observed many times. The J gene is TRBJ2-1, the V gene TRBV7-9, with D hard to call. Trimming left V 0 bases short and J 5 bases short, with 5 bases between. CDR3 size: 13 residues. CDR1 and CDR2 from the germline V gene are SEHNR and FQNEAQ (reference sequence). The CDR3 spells CASSLALDNEQFF. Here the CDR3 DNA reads TGTGCCAGCAGCTTAGCCCTCGACAATGAGCAGTTCTTC.

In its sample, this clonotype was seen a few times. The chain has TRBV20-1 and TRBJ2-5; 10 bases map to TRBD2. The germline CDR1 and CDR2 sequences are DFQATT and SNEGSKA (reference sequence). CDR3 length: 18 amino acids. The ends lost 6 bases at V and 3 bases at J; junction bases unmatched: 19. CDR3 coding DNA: TGCAGTGCGAGCCACGGGGCTAGCGGGAGACTCTATGAAGAGACCCAGTACTTC. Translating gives CSASHGASGRLYEETQYF.

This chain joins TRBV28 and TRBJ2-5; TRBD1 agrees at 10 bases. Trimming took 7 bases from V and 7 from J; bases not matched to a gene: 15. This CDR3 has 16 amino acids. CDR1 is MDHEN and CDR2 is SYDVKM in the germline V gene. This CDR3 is CASKISGPGQGGTQYF. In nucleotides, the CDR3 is TGTGCCAGCAAAATTAGTGGGCCCGGACAGGGGGGGACCCAGTACTTC.

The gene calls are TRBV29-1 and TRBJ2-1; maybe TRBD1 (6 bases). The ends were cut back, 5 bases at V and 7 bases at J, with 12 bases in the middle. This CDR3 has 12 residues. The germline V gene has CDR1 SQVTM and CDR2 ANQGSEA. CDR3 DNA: TGCAGCGTTCGACAGGTAGGGAATGAGCAGTTCTTC. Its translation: CSVRQVGNEQFF.